These 2 T cell receptor beta chains were sequenced from one sample in a study of blood T cell repertoires in COVID-19. Assay used: immunoSEQ multiplex PCR; TCRdb lists only in-frame clones, some missing. The sample includes around 180,000 clones, about 80% of them seen just once. Specimen: peripheral blood. The source of these receptors is a human donor in a cohort sampled during active COVID-19.

This clone was counted a few times. V usage is TRBV18 and J usage is TRBJ2-7, with D perhaps TRBD1 (5 bases). Trimming took off 4 bases at V and 7 bases at J, with 14 bases between the two ends. Germline V lookup: CDR1 KGHSH, CDR2 LQKENI. The CDR3 is 13 residues long. The CDR3 is CASSLAKGWEQYF. In nucleotides, the CDR3 is TGTGCCAGCTCACTGGCAAAGGGGTGGGAGCAGTACTTC.

The gene calls are TRBV18 and TRBJ2-7; D call uncertain. Germline lookup yields CDR1 KGHSH and CDR2 LQKENI. The CDR3 runs 14 residues. V shed 2 bases and J shed 4 bases, with 12 bases lying between them. The CDR3 sequence: CASSPFAGEYEQYF. The DNA for the CDR3 is TGTGCCAGCTCACCATTTGCAGGTGAATACGAGCAGTACTTC.